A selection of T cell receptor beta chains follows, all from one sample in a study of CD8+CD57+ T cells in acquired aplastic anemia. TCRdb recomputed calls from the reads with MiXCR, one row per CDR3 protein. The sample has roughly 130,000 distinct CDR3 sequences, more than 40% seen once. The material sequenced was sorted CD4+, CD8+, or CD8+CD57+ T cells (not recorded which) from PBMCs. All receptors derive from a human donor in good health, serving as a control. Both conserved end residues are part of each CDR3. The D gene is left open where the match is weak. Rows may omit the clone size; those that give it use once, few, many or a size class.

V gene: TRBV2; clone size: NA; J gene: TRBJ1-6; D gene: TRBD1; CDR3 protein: CASRWTGVFSPLHF; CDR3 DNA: TGTGCCAGCCGTTGGACAGGGGTGTTCTCACCCCTCCACTTT
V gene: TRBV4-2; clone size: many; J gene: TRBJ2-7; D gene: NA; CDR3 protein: CASSQDQFGSYEQYF; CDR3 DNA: TGTGCCAGCAGCCAAGACCAATTCGGCTCCTACGAGCAGTACTTC
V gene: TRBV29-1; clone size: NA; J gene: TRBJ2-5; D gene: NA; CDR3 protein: CSVRLQETQYF; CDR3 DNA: TGCAGCGTAAGACTGCAAGAGACCCAGTACTTC
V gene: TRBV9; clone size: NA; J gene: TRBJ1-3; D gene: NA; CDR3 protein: CASSVEGATGQSVAGNTIYF; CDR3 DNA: TGTGCCAGCAGCGTAGAAGGGGCTACGGGCCAGTCGGTAGCTGGAAACACCATATATTTT
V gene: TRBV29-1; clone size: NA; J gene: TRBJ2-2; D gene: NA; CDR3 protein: CSVVVTRHRAGELFF; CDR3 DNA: TGCAGCGTTGTGGTGACACGGCATCGAGCCGGGGAGCTGTTTTTT
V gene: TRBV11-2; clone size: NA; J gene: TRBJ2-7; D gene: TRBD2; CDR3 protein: CASSSTRGLAGDYEQYF; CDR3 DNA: TGTGCCAGCAGCTCCACCAGGGGACTAGCGGGGGACTACGAGCAGTACTTC
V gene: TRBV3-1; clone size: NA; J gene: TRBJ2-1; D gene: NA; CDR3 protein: CASSRDYNEQFF; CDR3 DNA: TGTGCCAGCAGCCGGGATTACAATGAGCAGTTCTTC
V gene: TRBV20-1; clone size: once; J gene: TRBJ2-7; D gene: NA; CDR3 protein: CSARTVPTYEQYF; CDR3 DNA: TGCAGTGCTAGAACAGTGCCAACCTACGAGCAGTACTTC
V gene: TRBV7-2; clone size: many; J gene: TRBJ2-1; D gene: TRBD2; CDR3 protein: CASSSQSGAGNEQFF; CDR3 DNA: TGTGCCAGCAGCTCGCAAAGCGGGGCGGGGAATGAGCAGTTCTTC
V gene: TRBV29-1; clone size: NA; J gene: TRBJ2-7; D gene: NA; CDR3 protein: CSSRPPGQVSAYYEQYF; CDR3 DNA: TGCAGCTCGCGACCACCGGGACAAGTATCCGCGTACTACGAGCAGTACTTC
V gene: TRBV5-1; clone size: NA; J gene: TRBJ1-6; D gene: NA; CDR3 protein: CASSFRGQRSPLHF; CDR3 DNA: TGCGCCAGCAGCTTTCGGGGGCAGAGGTCACCCCTCCACTTT
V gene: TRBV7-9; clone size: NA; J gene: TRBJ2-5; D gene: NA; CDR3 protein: CASSRTRGAGETQYF; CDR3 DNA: TGTGCCAGCAGCCGAACTAGGGGGGCAGGGGAGACCCAGTACTTC
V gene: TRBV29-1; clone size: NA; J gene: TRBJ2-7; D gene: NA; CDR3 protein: CSVEKTDAYEQYF; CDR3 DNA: TGCAGCGTTGAAAAGACAGATGCCTACGAGCAGTACTTC
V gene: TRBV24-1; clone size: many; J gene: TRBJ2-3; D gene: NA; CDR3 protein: CATSDSGTPNTDTQYF; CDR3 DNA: TGTGCCACCAGTGATTCCGGGACTCCTAACACAGATACGCAGTATTTT
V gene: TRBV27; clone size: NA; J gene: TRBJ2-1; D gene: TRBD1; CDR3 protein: CASRSRQGGIYNEQFF; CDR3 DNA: TGTGCCAGCAGATCTAGACAGGGGGGAATCTACAATGAGCAGTTCTTC
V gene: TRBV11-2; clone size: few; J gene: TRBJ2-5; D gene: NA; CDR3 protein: CASSTGGW; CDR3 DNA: TGTGCCAGCAGCACGGGTGGGTGG
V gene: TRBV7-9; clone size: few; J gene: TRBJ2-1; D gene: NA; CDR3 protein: CTSSFNRDNGQFF; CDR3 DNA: TGTACCAGCAGCTTCAACAGGGACAATGGGCAGTTCTTC
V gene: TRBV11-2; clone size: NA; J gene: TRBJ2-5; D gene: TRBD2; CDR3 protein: CASSVGTLAGGPETQYF; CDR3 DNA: TGTGCCAGCAGCGTTGGGACCCTAGCGGGGGGGCCGGAGACCCAGTACTTC
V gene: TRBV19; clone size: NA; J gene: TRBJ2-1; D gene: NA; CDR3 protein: CASSIVHGGSNEQFF; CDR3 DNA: TGTGCCAGTAGTATAGTTCACGGGGGATCCAATGAGCAGTTCTTC
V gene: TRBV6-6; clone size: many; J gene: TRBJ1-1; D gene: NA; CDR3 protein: CASSYGSTEAFF; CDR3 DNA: TGTGCCAGCAGTTACGGAAGCACTGAAGCTTTCTTT
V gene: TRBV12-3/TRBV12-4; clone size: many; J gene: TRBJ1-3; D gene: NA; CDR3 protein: CASTGFSGNTIYF; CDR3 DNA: TGTGCCAGTACAGGCTTCTCTGGAAACACCATATATTTT
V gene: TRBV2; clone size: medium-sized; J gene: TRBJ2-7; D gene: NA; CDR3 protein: CASSEQGTSREQYF; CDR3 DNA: TGTGCCAGCAGTGAACAGGGAACGAGTCGCGAGCAGTACTTC
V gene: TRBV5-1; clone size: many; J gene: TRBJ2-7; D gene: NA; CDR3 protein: CASRRREQSYEQYF; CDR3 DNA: TGCGCCAGCAGGAGAAGGGAACAATCCTACGAGCAGTACTTC
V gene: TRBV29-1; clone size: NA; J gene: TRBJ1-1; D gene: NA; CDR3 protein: CSVAYHAPWDTEAFF; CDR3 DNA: TGCAGCGTCGCCTATCACGCCCCGTGGGACACTGAAGCTTTCTTT
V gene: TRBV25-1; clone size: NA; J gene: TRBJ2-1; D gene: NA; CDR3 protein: CASLTQTGGLNEQFF; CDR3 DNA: TGTGCCAGCCTAACTCAGACAGGTGGCCTCAATGAGCAGTTCTTC
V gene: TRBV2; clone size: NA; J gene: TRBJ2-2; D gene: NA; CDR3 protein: CASKLAVNTGELFF; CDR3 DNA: TGTGCCAGCAAATTAGCGGTGAACACCGGGGAGCTGTTTTTT
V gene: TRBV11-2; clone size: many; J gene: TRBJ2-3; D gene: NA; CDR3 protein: CASSLNLRQITDTQYF; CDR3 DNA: TGTGCCAGCAGCTTAAATCTAAGGCAGATCACAGATACGCAGTATTTT
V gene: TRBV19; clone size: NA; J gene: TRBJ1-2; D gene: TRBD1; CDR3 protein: CASSDDRVIYGYTF; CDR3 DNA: TGTGCCAGTAGTGACGACAGGGTTATCTATGGCTACACCTTC
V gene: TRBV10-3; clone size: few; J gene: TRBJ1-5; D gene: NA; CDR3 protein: CAISESPDQPQHF; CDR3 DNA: TGTGCCATCAGTGAGTCACCAGATCAGCCCCAGCATTTT
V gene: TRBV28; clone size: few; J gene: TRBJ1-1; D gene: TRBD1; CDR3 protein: CASGFGTGGQATEAFF; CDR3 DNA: TGTGCCAGCGGGTTCGGGACAGGGGGGCAGGCCACTGAAGCTTTCTTT
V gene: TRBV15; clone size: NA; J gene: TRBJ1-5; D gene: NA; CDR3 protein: CASSEARDQPQHF; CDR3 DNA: TGTGCCAGCAGTGAAGCGCGGGATCAGCCCCAGCATTTT
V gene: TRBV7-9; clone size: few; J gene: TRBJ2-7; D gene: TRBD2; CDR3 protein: CASGLAGGYEQYF; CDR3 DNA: TGTGCCAGCGGACTAGCGGGAGGGTACGAGCAGTACTTC
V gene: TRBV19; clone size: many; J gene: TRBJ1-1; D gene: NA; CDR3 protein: CASSEGALNTEAFF; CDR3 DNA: TGTGCCAGTAGTGAAGGGGCTTTGAACACTGAAGCTTTCTTT
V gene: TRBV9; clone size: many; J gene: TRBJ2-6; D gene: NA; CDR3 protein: CASSAIGVGSGANVLTF; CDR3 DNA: TGTGCCAGCAGCGCCATAGGGGTGGGGTCTGGGGCCAACGTCCTGACTTTC
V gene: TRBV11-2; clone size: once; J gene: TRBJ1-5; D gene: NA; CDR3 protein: CASSLRGAGSHFSNQPQHF; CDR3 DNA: TGTGCCAGCAGCCTTAGAGGGGCCGGCAGCCACTTTAGCAATCAGCCCCAGCATTTT
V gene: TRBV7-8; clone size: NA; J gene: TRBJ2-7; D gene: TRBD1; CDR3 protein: CASSFNRGEQYF; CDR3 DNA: TGTGCCAGCAGCTTTAACAGGGGCGAGCAGTACTTC
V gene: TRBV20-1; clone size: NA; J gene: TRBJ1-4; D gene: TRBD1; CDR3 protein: CSAREGGTGNEKLFF; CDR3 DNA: TGCAGTGCTAGAGAGGGGGGGACAGGGAATGAAAAACTGTTTTTT
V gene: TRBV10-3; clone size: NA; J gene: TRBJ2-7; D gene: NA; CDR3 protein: CAISESGRDYEQYF; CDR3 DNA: TGTGCCATCAGTGAGTCTGGCAGGGACTACGAGCAGTACTTC
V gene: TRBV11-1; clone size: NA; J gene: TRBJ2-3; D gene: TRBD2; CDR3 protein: CASSPDHGLAGTTDTQYF; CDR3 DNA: TGTGCCAGCAGCCCCGACCATGGGCTAGCGGGGACCACAGATACGCAGTATTTT
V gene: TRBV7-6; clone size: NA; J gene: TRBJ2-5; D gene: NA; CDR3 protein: CASSAMGGGETQYF; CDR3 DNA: TGTGCCAGCAGCGCCATGGGAGGGGGAGAGACCCAGTACTTC
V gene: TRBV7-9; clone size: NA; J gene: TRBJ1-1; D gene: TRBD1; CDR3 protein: CASSLNRGAFF; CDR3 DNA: TGTGCCAGCAGCTTAAACAGGGGAGCTTTCTTT
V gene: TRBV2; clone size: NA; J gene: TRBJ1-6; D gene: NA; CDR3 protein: CASSDVSAKGSPLHF; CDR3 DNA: TGTGCCAGCAGTGACGTGAGTGCAAAGGGTTCACCCCTCCACTTT